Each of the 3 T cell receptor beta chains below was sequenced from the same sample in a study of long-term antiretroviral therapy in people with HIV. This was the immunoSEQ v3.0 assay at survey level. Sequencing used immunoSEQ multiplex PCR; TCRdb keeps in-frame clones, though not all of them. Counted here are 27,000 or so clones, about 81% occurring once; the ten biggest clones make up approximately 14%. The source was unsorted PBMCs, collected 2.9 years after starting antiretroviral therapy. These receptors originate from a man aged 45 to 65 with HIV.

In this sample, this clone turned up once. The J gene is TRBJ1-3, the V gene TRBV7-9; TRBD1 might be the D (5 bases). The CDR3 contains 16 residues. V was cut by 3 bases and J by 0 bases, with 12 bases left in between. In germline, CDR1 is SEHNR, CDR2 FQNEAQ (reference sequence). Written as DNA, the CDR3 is TGTGCCAGCAGCTTCAATTTCGACAGCTCTGGAAACACCATATATTTT. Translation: CASSFNFDSSGNTIYF.

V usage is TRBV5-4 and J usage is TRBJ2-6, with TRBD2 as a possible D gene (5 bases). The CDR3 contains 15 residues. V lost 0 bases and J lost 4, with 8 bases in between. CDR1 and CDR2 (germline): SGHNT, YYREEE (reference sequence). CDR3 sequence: CASSLAGSGANVLTF. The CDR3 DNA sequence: TGTGCCAGCAGCTTGGCGGGGAGCGGGGCCAACGTCCTGACTTTC.

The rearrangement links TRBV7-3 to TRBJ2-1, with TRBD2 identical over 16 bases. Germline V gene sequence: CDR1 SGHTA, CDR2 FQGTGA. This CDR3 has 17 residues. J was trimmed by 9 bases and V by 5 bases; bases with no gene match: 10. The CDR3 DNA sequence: TGTGCCAGCAGCCCTCCGGGACTAGCGGGGGGGCCAGTTGAGCAGTTCTTC. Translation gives CASSPPGLAGGPVEQFF.